The next 22 T cell receptor beta chains were all read from a single sample in a study of regulatory T cells in long-lasting Graves disease. Through Arm-PCR of CDR3 regions and iRepertoire HTBI primers, TCR beta libraries were built. MiXCR, run by TCRdb on the multiplex PCR reads, gives a single entry per CDR3 protein. This repertoire shows roughly 360,000 distinct CDR3 sequences, 12% found once; its top ten account for approximately 20%. Time point denoted: newly diagnosed GD, antithyroid drugs for less than 3 months. Construction of the TCR library relied on RNA isolated from PBMCs. The same sample was also used in a study of T cells in Graves' hyperthyroidism and ophthalmopathy.

The input for sequencing was peripheral blood mononuclear cells (PBMCs), taken at new diagnosis, from a patient treated with antithyroid drugs. Source of these receptors: a woman aged 18-35 years with Graves disease.

The chain uses TRBV4-3 and TRBJ2-5; D unresolved. The V end lost 1 base, the J end lost 5 bases, and 14 bases lay between the germline ends. This CDR3 is 15 amino acids long. Germline CDR1 is LGHNA and CDR2 is YSLEER. The CDR3 DNA sequence: TGCGCCAGCAGCCAAGTAGACGACTCCTCCGAGACCCAGTACTTC. This codes for CASSQVDDSSETQYF.

About this clonotype itself: One end of the junction varies from germline; a read error may be responsible. J is TRBJ2-5 and V is TRBV28; 11 bases are shared with TRBD2. Germline CDR1 and CDR2: MDHEN and SYDVKM. The CDR3 extends over 18 amino acids. In nucleotides, the CDR3 is TGTGCCAGAAGTTTATCGTCTAGCGGGGGGAGGGTTACAGAGACCCAGTACTTC. Its translation is CARSLSSSGGRVTETQYF.

This clonotype came up many times. The V call is TRBV20-1, the J call TRBJ2-1, with D perhaps matching TRBD2 (5 bases). The germline V gene has CDR1 DFQATT and CDR2 SNEGSKA (reference sequence). Deletions cut 5 bases from V and 7 bases from J, with 9 bases between. The CDR3 length is 11 residues. CDR3 protein: CSAVRRNEQFF. The CDR3 region has the DNA TGCAGTGCTGTCAGGAGGAATGAGCAGTTCTTC.

Turning to this clonotype: At one boundary the junction diverges from the germline segment, which might be a read error. The J gene is TRBJ2-7, the V gene TRBV28, with a tentative D call TRBD1 (6 bases). Germline V gene data show CDR1 as MDHEN and CDR2 as SYDVKM. This CDR3 contains 15 residues. The CDR3 is CANSLPQGPLYGQYF. In nucleotides, the CDR3 is TGTGCCAACTCTCTACCACAGGGCCCCCTCTACGGGCAGTACTTC.

This clonotype showed up many times. The chain joins TRBV27 to TRBJ1-5; D not resolved. Germline CDR1 and CDR2: MNHEY and SMNVEV (reference sequence). This CDR3 region has 13 residues. V was pared by 2 bases and J by 7 bases, with 9 bases between. The CDR3 reads CASSLRPRQPQHF. DNA for the CDR3: TGTGCCAGCAGTTTAAGGCCCCGCCAGCCCCAGCATTTT.

At least ten counts were recorded for this clonotype. The V gene is TRBV5-6, the J gene TRBJ2-1; 13 bases are shared with TRBD2. Germline CDR1 SGHDT, CDR2 YYEEEE. This CDR3 region has 16 residues. J was trimmed by 4 bases and V by 10 bases; bases with no gene match: 11. The CDR3 DNA sequence: TGTGCCGGATTACGACAGGGACTAGCGGGATACAATGAGCAGTTCTTC. Amino acid sequence: CAGLRQGLAGYNEQFF.

V gene TRBV5-5 combines with J gene TRBJ2-4; the D is unclear. Germline CDR1 and CDR2: SGHKS and YYEKEE (reference sequence). Trimming pared 2 bases from V and 8 bases from J, leaving 14 bases between. The CDR3 is 14 amino acids. For the CDR3, the DNA is TGTGCCAGCAGCTTACCGACGTACAAGGACATTCAGTACTTC. The encoded protein is CASSLPTYKDIQYF.

This clonotype occurred many times. This sequence joins TRBV2 and TRBJ2-3, with D possibly being TRBD1 (5 bases). The CDR3 extends over 13 amino acids. V was pared by 8 bases and J by 9 bases, with 18 bases between. Germline loops: CDR1 SNHLY, CDR2 FYNNEI. The CDR3 protein is CASPRPPQGTQYF. The DNA for the CDR3 is TGTGCCAGCCCTCGTCCCCCCCAGGGAACGCAGTATTTT.

A word on this clonotype: A much larger clone lies a single base off, so this may be a read error. The V gene is TRBV2, the J gene TRBJ2-7; 7 bases fit TRBD2. Looked up from germline, CDR1 is SNHLY and CDR2 is FYNNEI. The CDR3 spans 14 residues. The trim removed 4 bases at V and 5 bases at J, leaving 8 bases unmatched. The CDR3 sequence: CASSGDGGTHEQYF. The CDR3 coding sequence is TGTGCCAGCAGTGGGGACGGGGGGACCCACGAGCAGTACTTC.

This clonotype appeared a few times. The chain uses TRBV10-2 and TRBJ2-4; TRBD1 matches 9 bases. Unmatched junction bases numbered 4, after V lost 6 bases and J lost 4 bases. The CDR3 totals 14 residues. In germline, CDR1 is WSHSY, CDR2 SAAADI. The DNA of the CDR3 is TGCGCCAGCAGCTGGGGACAGGGTAAAAACATTCAGTACTTC. It codes for CASSWGQGKNIQYF.

Comments on this clonotype: This may be a read error: a much more frequent sequence differs by one nucleotide. The V call is TRBV5-6, the J call TRBJ2-4, with D possibly being TRBD1 (5 bases). The CDR3 length is 14 residues. Between the trimmed V and J ends, which lost 2 bases and 3 bases, there was a span of 9 bases. Germline assignment: CDR1 SGHDT and CDR2 YYEEEE. The CDR3 nucleotides read TGTGCCAGCAGCTTAGGGGTGGGCAAAAACATTCAGTACTTC. Amino acid sequence: CASSLGVGKNIQYF.

This clonotype was detected ten times or more. This chain uses TRBV7-2 with TRBJ1-2; the match to TRBD1 covers 10 bases. The CDR3 sequence is 17 residues long. The trim removed 0 bases at V and 4 bases at J, leaving 8 bases unmatched. The germline gives CDR1 SGHTA, CDR2 FQGNSA. CDR3 DNA sequence: TGTGCCAGCAGCTTAGCGCTCGGGACAGGGGTTGCCTATGGCTACACCTTC. Its translation: CASSLALGTGVAYGYTF.

This clonotype was detected many times. CDR3 bases: TGTGCCAGCAGCTTAAGGGCCGAACCCTCTGGAAACACCATATATTTT. Its translation: CASSLRAEPSGNTIYF. This chain uses TRBV7-2 with TRBJ1-3; D is unresolved. The CDR3 has 16 residues. The V end lost 2 bases, the J end lost 0 bases, and 11 bases lay between the germline ends. CDR1 and CDR2 from the germline V gene are SGHTA and FQGNSA.

This clonotype has a count of ten or more. CDR3 sequence (DNA): TGCGCCAGCAGCCAAGACGCTACCGGGACAATCACAGATACGCAGTATTTT. The encoded protein is CASSQDATGTITDTQYF. The chain employs TRBV4-3 and TRBJ2-3, with TRBD1 as a possible D gene (6 bases). The CDR3 runs 17 residues. Germline CDR1 LGHNA, CDR2 YSLEER. The ends were cut back, 0 bases at V and 2 bases at J, with 15 bases in the middle.

This clonotype was seen repeatedly, ten times or more. The chain is built from TRBV18 and TRBJ2-7; perhaps D is TRBD1 or TRBD2 (5 bases each). The CDR3 consists of 14 residues. V lost 3 bases and J lost 2, with 11 bases in between. Germline lookup yields CDR1 KGHSH and CDR2 LQKENI. CDR3 sequence reads: CASSPGVGPYEQYV. The DNA of the CDR3 is TGTGCCAGCTCACCCGGGGTGGGACCCTACGAGCAGTACGTC.

This clonotype has a count of ten or more. The rearrangement links TRBV11-2 to TRBJ2-1, with 12 bases aligning to TRBD2. In germline, CDR1 is SGHAT, CDR2 FQNNGV. This CDR3 comprises 16 residues. V shed 3 bases and J 5 bases; nucleotides not matched to a gene: 5. The CDR3 nucleotides are TGTGCCAGCAGCTTCCCTTGGACTAGCGGGAACAATGAGCAGTTCTTC. This sequence encodes CASSFPWTSGNNEQFF.

This sequence joins TRBV19 and TRBJ2-1, with D perhaps matching TRBD1 (6 bases). The CDR3 has 15 amino acids. CDR1 is LNHDA, CDR2 SQIVND, per germline (reference sequence). Trimming took off 5 bases at V and 2 bases at J, with 13 bases between the two ends. The CDR3 sequence: CASSVQGPPYNEQFF. CDR3 in DNA: TGTGCCAGTAGTGTACAGGGACCCCCCTACAATGAGCAGTTCTTC.

The table lists this clonotype with many counts. The chain employs TRBV7-9 and TRBJ2-1, with D perhaps matching TRBD1 (6 bases). This CDR3 region has 15 residues. V was cut by 2 bases and J by 9 bases, with 17 bases left in between. Germline V lookup: CDR1 SEHNR, CDR2 FQNEAQ (reference sequence). CDR3 in DNA: TGTGCCAGCAGCTTATATACAGGGCTCTTGGGTGAGCAGTTCTTC. This translates into CASSLYTGLLGEQFF.

This clonotype appeared many times. This CDR3 is CSASPTSYEQYF. As DNA, the CDR3 is TGCAGTGCTAGCCCGACTAGCTACGAGCAGTACTTC. This chain links TRBV20-1 with TRBJ2-7, with a tentative D call TRBD2 (6 bases). This CDR3 has 12 residues. V was shortened by 3 bases and J by 3 bases, with 9 bases between the two germline ends. The germline V gene encodes CDR1 DFQATT and CDR2 SNEGSKA (reference sequence).

The chain carries TRBV29-1 and TRBJ2-1; D might be TRBD1 or TRBD2, each matching 5 bases. Germline CDR1 and CDR2: SQVTM and ANQGSEA. CDR3 length equals 15 residues. V was clipped by 0 bases and J by 2 bases, with 11 bases between them. This chain's CDR3 is CSVEDSQGAYNEQFF. CDR3 nucleotides: TGCAGCGTTGAAGATTCTCAGGGAGCCTACAATGAGCAGTTCTTC.

On this clonotype itself: Possible read error: a much larger clone is one base away. The gene calls are TRBV6-1 and TRBJ1-2; 7 bases line up with TRBD1. Germline CDR1 and CDR2: MNHNS and SASEGT. The CDR3 extends over 15 amino acids. The CDR3 DNA reads TGTGCCAGCAGTGAACTTGGGACAGCTAACTGTGGCTACACCTTC. Translation: CASSELGTANCGYTF.

This clonotype was counted between two and nine times. The chain uses TRBV6-1 and TRBJ2-1; D unresolved. Germline V gives CDR1 MNHNS, CDR2 SASEGT. V gave up 4 bases and J gave up 9 bases, with 10 bases separating them. The CDR3 runs 12 residues. The DNA of the CDR3 is TGTGCCAGCAGTGGACCCCTGTCTGAGCAGTTCTTC. Its protein is CASSGPLSEQFF.